Presented here are 20 T cell receptor beta chains from one specimen sequenced in a study of cytomegalovirus exposure and HLA in healthy donors. Produced via immunoSEQ multiplex PCR; TCRdb's table is partial and in-frame only. The sample lists fewer than 120,000 clones, roughly nine tenths occurring once. Sequencing was carried out using PBMCs. The receptors come from a woman aged 18 to 35 in good health and CMV-seronegative.

This clone was picked up one time. The chain carries TRBV19 and TRBJ1-1; 11 bases line up with TRBD1. Per the germline V gene, CDR1 is LNHDA and CDR2 is SQIVND (reference sequence). This CDR3 has 14 residues. V shed 8 bases, J shed 8 bases, and the junction held 10 bases outside the gene matches. The CDR3 DNA reads TGTGCCAGTGGACAGGGGGCATCTTTTCGGGAAGCTTTCTTT. Protein: CASGQGASFREAFF. Drawing the rest from reference TRBV19 and TRBJ1-1, the complete variable domain is DGGITQSPKYLFRKEGQNVTLSCEQNLNHDAMYWYRQDPGQGLRLIYYSQIVNDFQKGDIAEGYSVSREKKESFPLTVTSAQKNPTAFYLCASGQGASFREAFFGQGTRLTVV.

The CDR3 nucleotides are TGTGCCAGCAGTCCACGGACAGGGGGTATATCGTTGGAGACCCAGTACTTC. As protein: CASSPRTGGISLETQYF. The chain is built from TRBV28 and TRBJ2-5, with 10 bases identical to TRBD1. The ends lost 5 bases at V and 5 bases at J; junction bases unmatched: 14. The CDR3 spans 17 residues. Germline CDR1 MDHEN, CDR2 SYDVKM.

CDR3 sequence: CASSVASGRGGDTQYF. The CDR3 DNA is TGTGCCAGCAGTGTTGCTAGCGGGAGAGGGGGAGATACGCAGTATTTT. This chain links TRBV6-4 with TRBJ2-3, with TRBD2 identical over 10 bases. Germline CDR1 is MRHNA and CDR2 is SNTAGT. The CDR3 is 16 residues long. Trimming at V came to 4 bases and at J to 5 bases, leaving 9 bases not matched to a gene.

A single count supports this clone. The chain joins TRBV28 to TRBJ2-2; D gene uncertain. V shed 1 base and J shed 7 bases, with 7 bases lying between them. The CDR3 sequence is 13 residues long. The germline CDR1 and CDR2 sequences are MDHEN and SYDVKM. CDR3 sequence reads: CASSLSGGGELFF. In DNA form, the CDR3 reads TGTGCCAGCAGTTTATCTGGCGGCGGGGAGCTGTTTTTT.

V gene TRBV28 combines with J gene TRBJ1-5, with D unclear. The V and J ends lost 3 bases and 0 bases respectively, with 9 bases between them. The CDR3 consists of 15 residues. Germline-derived CDR1 and CDR2 are MDHEN and SYDVKM. CDR3 sequence (DNA): TGTGCCAGCAGTTTGGGCAGCCTTAGCAATCAGCCCCAGCATTTT. It translates to CASSLGSLSNQPQHF.

This sequence joins TRBV11-1 and TRBJ2-5; 7 nucleotides agree with TRBD2. Per the germline V gene, CDR1 is SGHAT and CDR2 is FQDESV (reference sequence). The ends lost 5 bases at V and 0 bases at J; junction bases unmatched: 9. The CDR3 contains 16 residues. The CDR3 sequence is CASSPRRAGYQETQYF. In DNA, the CDR3 is TGTGCCAGCAGCCCCCGGAGAGCGGGGTACCAAGAGACCCAGTACTTC.

This rearrangement joins TRBV25-1 to TRBJ2-7; tentatively, D is TRBD1 (6 bases). V shed 3 bases and J shed 7 bases, with 13 bases lying between them. This CDR3 region has 13 residues. Germline V gene sequence: CDR1 MGHDK, CDR2 SYGVNS. CDR3 nucleotides: TGTGCCAGCAGTGACCTACAGGGAAGGGAGCAGTACTTC. It specifies CASSDLQGREQYF.

The chain is built from TRBV7-8 and TRBJ1-5, with TRBD1 identical over 12 bases. The J segment lost 5 bases and the V segment lost 5 bases, leaving 10 bases of the junction unmatched. The CDR3 runs 17 residues. CDR1 and CDR2 (germline): SGHVS, FQNEAQ. CDR3 in DNA: TGTGCCAGCAGCATCGGGACAGGGGGCAGGATCTATCAGCCCCAGCATTTT. Encoded protein: CASSIGTGGRIYQPQHF. Complete variable domain (other parts from reference TRBV7-8 and TRBJ1-5): GAGVSQSPRYKVAKRGQDVALRCDPISGHVSLFWYQQALGQGPEFLTYFQNEAQLDKSGLPSDRFFAERPEGSVSTLKIQRTQQEDSAVYLCASSIGTGGRIYQPQHFGDGTRLSIL.

The gene calls are TRBV7-9 and TRBJ2-7; 14 bases fit TRBD2. This CDR3 spans 17 amino acids. Germline CDR1 SEHNR, CDR2 FQNEAQ (reference sequence). With V trimmed by 3 bases and J by 5 bases, 9 bases remained unmatched. The CDR3 protein is CASSFYGLAGGLNEQYF. In DNA form, the CDR3 reads TGTGCCAGCAGCTTTTACGGACTAGCGGGAGGCTTGAACGAGCAGTACTTC.

The chain has TRBV7-9 and TRBJ2-5; D may be TRBD2 (5 bases). The CDR3 spans 15 residues. Germline values: CDR1 SEHNR, CDR2 FQNEAQ (reference sequence). Trimming removed 6 bases from V and 3 bases from J, with 17 bases in between. The CDR3 DNA sequence: TGTGCCAGCAGTCGTCCTAGTGGACTCGAAGAGACCCAGTACTTC. It codes for CASSRPSGLEETQYF.

The chain is built from TRBV5-1 and TRBJ2-1; no reliable D call. V was trimmed by 0 bases and J by 7 bases, leaving 8 bases between them. The CDR3 runs 13 residues. Germline V gives CDR1 SGHRS, CDR2 YFSETQ. Written as DNA, the CDR3 is TGCGCCAGCAGCTTGGATTACAGTAATGAGCAGTTCTTC. Translated, it gives CASSLDYSNEQFF.

This rearrangement joins TRBV30 to TRBJ2-1, with 7 nucleotides matching TRBD1. In germline, CDR1 is GTSNPN, CDR2 SVGIG (reference sequence). CDR3 size: 17 residues. V lost 5 bases and J lost 5; bases outside the gene matches: 18. CDR3 residues: CAWRHMYAGGRHNEQFF. The CDR3 nucleotides are TGTGCCTGGCGCCACATGTACGCAGGGGGTCGGCACAATGAGCAGTTCTTC. Filled out from reference TRBV30 and TRBJ2-1, the complete variable domain reads SQTIHQWPATLVQPVGSPLSLECTVEGTSNPNLYWYRQAAGRGLQLLFYSVGIGQISSEVPQNLSASRPQDRQFILSSKKLLLSDSGFYLCAWRHMYAGGRHNEQFFGPGTRLTVL.

The chain combines TRBV28 with TRBJ2-2; 8 nucleotides agree with TRBD1. Germline CDR1 reads MDHEN; CDR2 reads SYDVKM. V was pared by 6 bases and J by 3 bases, with 6 bases of the junction left unmatched. CDR3 length: 15 amino acids. CDR3 DNA sequence: TGTGCCAGCAGGTGGAACAGGGGGTACACCGGGGAGCTGTTTTTT. It translates to CASRWNRGYTGELFF.

The J gene is TRBJ1-1, the V gene TRBV5-4; TRBD1 matches at 7 bases. J lost 4 bases, V lost 0 bases, and 3 bases had no gene match. Germline CDR1 SGHNT, CDR2 YYREEE (reference sequence). The CDR3 contains 14 residues. CDR3 bases: TGTGCCAGCAGCTTGGGGGCAGGGGGCACTGAAGCTTTCTTT. Translation: CASSLGAGGTEAFF.

This sequence joins TRBV5-1 and TRBJ1-1, with D uncertain. Germline assignment: CDR1 SGHRS and CDR2 YFSETQ. This CDR3 has 13 amino acids. V was clipped by 4 bases and J by 7 bases, with 14 bases between them. CDR3 nucleotide sequence: TGCGCCAGCAGCAAGGACCCGCGGGGTGAAGCTTTCTTT. It is translated as CASSKDPRGEAFF.

The CDR3 sequence is CASSRRRGSSSYEQYF. As DNA, the CDR3 is TGCGCCAGCAGTAGAAGGAGGGGCTCTAGCTCCTACGAGCAGTACTTC. The chain combines TRBV5-1 with TRBJ2-7, with D tentatively TRBD2 (6 bases). Trimming took off 5 bases at V and 0 bases at J, with 18 bases between the two ends. The CDR3 is made up of 16 amino acids. Germline values: CDR1 SGHRS, CDR2 YFSETQ.

This clone was recorded only once. The rearrangement uses TRBV6-5 and TRBJ2-1, with TRBD2 matching 7 bases. J gave up 5 bases and V 2 bases, and 9 bases lay outside the gene matches. Germline loops: CDR1 MNHEY, CDR2 SVGAGI. The CDR3 runs to 16 residues. The DNA for the CDR3 is TGTGCCAGCAGTTACGAGGCTAGCGGATATCACAATGAGCAGTTCTTC. Encoded protein: CASSYEASGYHNEQFF.

Here the CDR3 reads CASSLGGRRNEQFF. The CDR3 DNA reads TGTGCCAGCAGCTTAGGGGGGCGAAGGAATGAGCAGTTCTTC. The chain joins TRBV7-2 to TRBJ2-1; D perhaps matches TRBD1 (6 bases). Germline lookup yields CDR1 SGHTA and CDR2 FQGNSA. This CDR3 spans 14 amino acids. The germline V and J ends were trimmed by 1 base and 7 bases, with 11 bases remaining between them.

This clone was seen a handful of times. This sequence joins TRBV28 and TRBJ1-3, with D perhaps matching TRBD1 (5 bases). Trimming shortened V by 7 bases and J by 8 bases, and 18 bases separated the two germline ends. Germline values: CDR1 MDHEN, CDR2 SYDVKM. The CDR3 sequence is 14 residues long. The CDR3 protein is CASTRPGKLDTIYF. DNA of the CDR3: TGTGCCAGCACCAGACCAGGGAAATTAGACACCATATATTTT. Complete variable domain (other parts from reference TRBV28 and TRBJ1-3): DVKVTQSSRYLVKRTGEKVFLECVQDMDHENMFWYRQDPGLGLRLIYFSYDVKMKEKGDIPEGYSVSREKKERFSLILESASTNQTSMYLCASTRPGKLDTIYFGEGSWLTVV.

V usage is TRBV25-1 and J usage is TRBJ2-5, with TRBD1 matching 7 bases. V shed 5 bases and J 5 bases; nucleotides not matched to a gene: 8. The CDR3 contains 14 residues. Germline V gives CDR1 MGHDK, CDR2 SYGVNS. CDR3 nucleotide sequence: TGTGCCAGCAGTCTTTCCAGGGGGTTGGAGACCCAGTACTTC. This sequence encodes CASSLSRGLETQYF.